This passage covers 32 T cell receptor beta chains from one sample sequenced in a study of blood T cell repertoires in COVID-19. Data came from immunoSEQ multiplex PCR; TCRdb stores just in-frame clones and leaves some out. The sample consists of approximately 91,000 clones, about 80% of them appearing once. Sequencing was carried out using peripheral blood. The receptor set was obtained from a human donor in a cohort sampled during active COVID-19.

The rearrangement links TRBV6-5 to TRBJ1-2; 7 positions match TRBD1. The germline V gene encodes CDR1 MNHEY and CDR2 SVGAGI. V lost 11 bases, J lost 7 bases, and 13 bases stayed unmatched. CDR3 length: 13 amino acids. CDR3 protein: CAGSVGGAGGYTF. DNA of the CDR3: TGTGCCGGTTCGGTAGGGGGCGCCGGTGGCTACACCTTC.

The chain has TRBV6-1 and TRBJ2-3; TRBD2 might be the D (5 bases). From germline, CDR1 is MNHNS and CDR2 SASEGT. CDR3 length: 17 amino acids. V was shortened by 2 bases and J by 3 bases, with 18 bases between the two germline ends. The DNA for the CDR3 is TGTGCCAGCAGTGAATCAGTGAGCGGTTTGCCGACAGATACGCAGTATTTT. Translated, it gives CASSESVSGLPTDTQYF.

This clone was observed a few times. CDR3 sequence (DNA): TGTGCCAGCAGTGAAGTCGGTGAAGCGGGAGCGCGGTACTTC. Its translation is CASSEVGEAGARYF. The chain links TRBV2 to TRBJ2-7, with TRBD2 identical over 8 bases. The junction had 11 bases not matched to a gene; V was cut back by 1 base and J by 12 bases. Per the germline V gene, CDR1 is SNHLY and CDR2 is FYNNEI. The CDR3 is 14 amino acids.

The rearrangement uses TRBV6-5 and TRBJ1-5; D possibly corresponds to TRBD1 (5 bases). CDR1 and CDR2 from the germline V gene are MNHEY and SVGAGI. The CDR3 is 14 amino acids. With 5 bases removed from V and 5 bases from J, the gap between germline ends came to 13 bases. The CDR3 sequence: CASSRGDPDQPQHF. The DNA for the CDR3 is TGTGCCAGCAGTCGCGGGGACCCCGATCAGCCCCAGCATTTT.

This chain uses TRBV3-1 (or the pseudogene TRBV3-2) with TRBJ2-7; 8 positions agree with TRBD2. The trim removed 2 bases at V and 5 bases at J, leaving 8 bases unmatched. Per germline, CDR1 LGHDT and CDR2 YNNKEL (reference sequence). The CDR3 runs 15 residues. The CDR3 region is CASSQIGTRGDEQYF. The CDR3 coding sequence is TGTGCCAGCAGCCAAATCGGGACTAGGGGCGACGAGCAGTACTTC.

This chain uses TRBV6-1 with TRBJ1-5; the D gene is possibly TRBD1 (6 bases). V was trimmed by 2 bases and J by 4 bases, leaving 9 bases between them. Germline assignment: CDR1 MNHNS and CDR2 SASEGT. This CDR3 has 14 residues. As DNA, the CDR3 is TGTGCCAGCAGTGAAACCACAGGGAATCAGCCCCAGCATTTT. The encoded protein is CASSETTGNQPQHF.

Concerning this clone: A junction boundary mismatches the germline segment, possibly from a read error. In nucleotides, the CDR3 is TGCAGCGTTGAGGCGGGACGGGACAGTCACCTCTTC. Its protein product is CSVEAGRDSHLF. The chain combines TRBV29-1 with TRBJ1-2, with 7 bases identical to TRBD1. Germline V gives CDR1 SQVTM, CDR2 ANQGSEA. The CDR3 runs 12 residues.

This clone was counted a single time. V and J are TRBV18 and TRBJ1-5; the D gene is possibly TRBD1 (6 bases). Per the germline V gene, CDR1 is KGHSH and CDR2 is LQKENI. The CDR3 is 17 residues long. Trimming left V 2 bases short and J 5 bases short, with 19 bases between. For the CDR3, the DNA is TGTGCCAGCTCACCAACCCTATTTGCAGGGGCGGATCAGCCCCAGCATTTT. Translation gives CASSPTLFAGADQPQHF.

The chain joins TRBV13 to TRBJ2-1, with 9 nucleotides matching TRBD1. This CDR3 has 18 amino acids. J lost 4 bases, V lost 5 bases, and 15 bases had no gene match. Germline lookup yields CDR1 PRHDT and CDR2 FYEKMQ (reference sequence). CDR3 sequence (DNA): TGTGCCAGCAGCCCCGACAGGGGGTTTATGGGTGGGTACAATGAGCAGTTCTTC. Translated, it gives CASSPDRGFMGGYNEQFF.

This clone occurred a few times. The chain combines TRBV6-6 with TRBJ1-1; D perhaps matches TRBD1 (5 bases). The CDR3 runs 14 residues. Germline V gene lookup returns CDR1 MNHNY and CDR2 SVGAGI (reference sequence). Trimming removed 7 bases at V and 1 base at J, with 13 bases between. In DNA, the CDR3 is TGTGCCAGCATGAAACAGGAAAAGAACACTGAAGCTTTCTTT. Protein sequence: CASMKQEKNTEAFF.

This chain links TRBV18 with TRBJ1-5; D may be TRBD1 (5 bases). The CDR3 totals 17 residues. Between the trimmed V and J ends, which lost 5 bases and 0 bases, there was a span of 17 bases. Germline CDR1 and CDR2: KGHSH and LQKENI. CDR3 residues: CASSDGGISNSNQPQHF. CDR3 DNA: TGTGCCAGCTCAGACGGGGGGATTTCGAATAGCAATCAGCCCCAGCATTTT.

J is TRBJ1-5 and V is TRBV14; possible D gene TRBD1, 6 bases. Trimming pared 0 bases from V and 2 bases from J, leaving 17 bases between. The V gene's germline CDR1 is SGHDN and CDR2 FVKESK. This CDR3 has 18 amino acids. The DNA of the CDR3 is TGTGCCAGCAGCCAAGATTTGGGGGCGAAGGGCCGCAATCAGCCCCAGCATTTT. Its translation is CASSQDLGAKGRNQPQHF.

The gene calls are TRBV11-2 and TRBJ1-1; D remains ambiguous. The V end was cut by 5 bases, the J end by 7 bases, with 20 bases between. This CDR3 has 15 residues. Germline V gene lookup returns CDR1 SGHAT and CDR2 FQNNGV. The CDR3 protein is CASSLNPGKTSEAFF. The CDR3 DNA follows: TGTGCCAGCAGCCTCAACCCGGGGAAGACCAGTGAAGCTTTCTTT. The whole variable domain, remainder taken from reference TRBV11-2 and TRBJ1-1, is EAGVAQSPRYKIIEKRQSVAFWCNPISGHATLYWYQQILGQGPKLLIQFQNNGVVDDSQLPKDRFSAERLKGVDSTLKIQPAKLEDSAVYLCASSLNPGKTSEAFFGQGTRLTVV.

The chain is built from TRBV27 and TRBJ1-1; 10 positions agree with TRBD1. V trimming: 0 bases; J trimming: 3 bases; junction bases outside the gene matches: 4. Germline-derived CDR1 and CDR2 are MNHEY and SMNVEV (reference sequence). The CDR3 has 16 residues. The CDR3 spells CASSLSKGTGDTEAFF. In DNA, the CDR3 is TGTGCCAGCAGTTTATCGAAGGGGACAGGGGACACTGAAGCTTTCTTT.

The table lists this clone with a count of one. The chain employs TRBV10-3 and TRBJ2-7; 9 bases fit TRBD1. Trimming removed 2 bases from V and 3 bases from J; junction bases left unmatched: 2. Germline CDR1 and CDR2: ENHRY and SYGVKD. This CDR3 has 14 residues. CDR3 coding DNA: TGTGCCATCAGTGAGGGACAGGGGATCTACGAGCAGTACTTC. Translation gives CAISEGQGIYEQYF.

The chain recombines TRBV28 with TRBJ1-2; 9 nucleotides agree with TRBD1. Germline values: CDR1 MDHEN, CDR2 SYDVKM. This CDR3 comprises 13 residues. The J segment lost 4 bases and the V segment lost 5 bases, leaving 2 bases of the junction unmatched. The CDR3 loop is CASSPGQGYGYTF. CDR3 nucleotide sequence: TGTGCCAGCAGTCCGGGACAGGGCTATGGCTACACCTTC.

The V call is TRBV7-2, the J call TRBJ1-5, with 8 positions matching TRBD1. CDR3 length: 16 residues. The J segment lost 3 bases and the V segment lost 3 bases, leaving 7 bases of the junction unmatched. The V gene's germline CDR1 is SGHTA and CDR2 FQGNSA. In DNA, the CDR3 is TGTGCCAGCAGCTTGGCGACAGGGGCTTACAATCAGCCCCAGCATTTT. This codes for CASSLATGAYNQPQHF.

This clone was seen at least ten times. The chain couples TRBV19 to TRBJ1-2; 9 bases agree with TRBD1. With V trimmed by 8 bases and J by 2 bases, 3 bases remained unmatched. This CDR3 is 13 amino acids long. Germline loops: CDR1 LNHDA, CDR2 SQIVND (reference sequence). This CDR3 reads CASSGQGNYGYTF. The DNA of the CDR3 is TGTGCCAGTTCGGGACAGGGAAACTATGGCTACACCTTC.

The table lists this clone with a count of one. This chain uses TRBV28 with TRBJ1-4; 8 bases agree with TRBD1. V shed 2 bases, J shed 8 bases, and the junction held 4 bases outside the gene matches. Germline lookup yields CDR1 MDHEN and CDR2 SYDVKM. This CDR3 is 14 amino acids long. The CDR3 is CASSLPGGEEKLFF. CDR3 bases: TGTGCCAGCAGTTTACCAGGGGGCGAAGAAAAACTGTTTTTT. The entire variable domain, with the rest obtained from reference TRBV28 and TRBJ1-4, is as follows: DVKVTQSSRYLVKRTGEKVFLECVQDMDHENMFWYRQDPGLGLRLIYFSYDVKMKEKGDIPEGYSVSREKKERFSLILESASTNQTSMYLCASSLPGGEEKLFFGSGTQLSVL.

V gene TRBV28 combines with J gene TRBJ2-7; D is perhaps TRBD2 (5 bases). Per germline, CDR1 MDHEN and CDR2 SYDVKM. The CDR3 has 12 amino acids. With 8 bases removed from V and 3 bases from J, the gap between germline ends came to 11 bases. Here the CDR3 DNA reads TGTGCCAGCTTCGGGAACAGCTACGAGCAGTACTTC. Translating gives CASFGNSYEQYF.

This rearrangement joins TRBV5-1 to TRBJ1-2; 11 bases line up with TRBD1. The germline CDR1 and CDR2 sequences are SGHRS and YFSETQ. The CDR3 consists of 14 residues. Losses at the gene ends were 4 bases for V and 3 bases for J; bases not matched to a gene: 2. CDR3 sequence: CASSRTGGDYGYTF. The CDR3 region has the DNA TGCGCCAGCAGCCGGACAGGGGGCGACTATGGCTACACCTTC.

The rearrangement joins TRBV20-1 to TRBJ2-7, with D perhaps TRBD1 (6 bases). This CDR3 region has 11 residues. Germline assignment: CDR1 DFQATT and CDR2 SNEGSKA (reference sequence). Trimming stripped 4 bases from V and 4 bases from J, with 8 bases between. CDR3 residues: CSAKQGYEQYF. The CDR3 nucleotides read TGCAGTGCTAAACAGGGTTACGAGCAGTACTTC.

This chain links TRBV28 with TRBJ2-1; 16 bases are shared with TRBD2. The germline gives CDR1 MDHEN, CDR2 SYDVKM. V dropped 3 bases and J dropped 9; count of bases not matched to a gene: 8. The CDR3 runs to 17 residues. DNA of the CDR3: TGTGCCAGCAGTTTCCCCCGCGGGACTAGCGGGAGGGTTGAGCAGTTCTTC. Protein product: CASSFPRGTSGRVEQFF.

The V call is TRBV11-2, the J call TRBJ1-3; 7 bases line up with TRBD1. The CDR3 consists of 15 residues. The trim removed 6 bases at V and 2 bases at J, leaving 7 bases unmatched. CDR1 and CDR2 (germline): SGHAT, FQNNGV. CDR3 DNA sequence: TGTGCCAGCAGTTATAGACAGGGCCCTGGAAACACCATATATTTT. As protein: CASSYRQGPGNTIYF.

V usage is TRBV2 and J usage is TRBJ2-7; the match to TRBD2 covers 8 bases. The CDR3 extends over 14 amino acids. Germline-derived CDR1 and CDR2 are SNHLY and FYNNEI. The V and J ends lost 4 bases and 2 bases, in that order; junction bases with no gene match: 4. The CDR3 DNA sequence: TGTGCCAGCAGTGGGCGGGAGGCCCCCTACGAGCAGTACTTC. Residues: CASSGREAPYEQYF.

DNA for the CDR3: TGTGCCAGCAGCTTAGTCGAGGACACTGAAGCTTTCTTT. Its protein product is CASSLVEDTEAFF. J is TRBJ1-1 and V is TRBV7-9; D call uncertain. The V and J ends lost 1 base and 3 bases respectively, with 6 bases between them. The CDR3 spans 13 residues. Germline assignment: CDR1 SEHNR and CDR2 FQNEAQ (reference sequence).

CDR3 in DNA: TGTGCCAGCAGGGACGCACAGGGGGCGGGTTACGAGCAGTACTTC. Translating it yields CASRDAQGAGYEQYF. The chain links TRBV28 to TRBJ2-7; 9 bases align to TRBD1. The CDR3 covers 15 residues. Looked up from germline, CDR1 is MDHEN and CDR2 is SYDVKM. The V gene end was trimmed by 6 bases and the J gene end by 4 bases; junction bases not matched to a gene: 10.

For the CDR3, the DNA is TGTGCCAGCTCACCAAGACAGGAGGTCTCACCCCTCCACTTT. It is translated as CASSPRQEVSPLHF. V gene TRBV18 combines with J gene TRBJ1-6, with D tentatively TRBD1 (6 bases). The germline gives CDR1 KGHSH, CDR2 LQKENI. The CDR3 sequence is 14 residues long. V lost 2 bases and J 10 bases, leaving 12 bases between the germline ends.

The rearrangement links TRBV9 to TRBJ2-3; 9 positions match TRBD2. J was trimmed by 4 bases and V by 2 bases; bases with no gene match: 5. The germline gives CDR1 SGDLS, CDR2 YYNGEE. The CDR3 has 15 amino acids. CDR3 in DNA: TGTGCCAGCAGCGTTCAAGCGGGAGGCTCAGATACGCAGTATTTT. Its protein is CASSVQAGGSDTQYF.

V and J are TRBV5-6 and TRBJ2-3, with TRBD1 identical over 8 bases. J lost 6 bases, V lost 0 bases, and 12 bases had no gene match. CDR1 is SGHDT, CDR2 YYEEEE, per germline. The CDR3 loop spans 17 amino acids. The CDR3, as DNA: TGTGCCAGCAGCTTGGACCCCCGGGACAGGCCGAGGGATACGCAGTATTTT. Amino acid sequence: CASSLDPRDRPRDTQYF. The full variable domain, completed using reference TRBV5-6 and TRBJ2-3, is DAGVTQSPTHLIKTRGQQVTLRCSPKSGHDTVSWYQQALGQGPQFIFQYYEEEERQRGNFPDRFSGHQFPNYSSELNVNALLLGDSALYLCASSLDPRDRPRDTQYFGPGTRLTVL.

CDR3 in DNA: TGTGCCAGTAGATCCGGTGAAGCTTTCTTT. This encodes CASRSGEAFF. The J gene is TRBJ1-1, the V gene TRBV19; the D is unclear. The V end was cut by 6 bases, the J end by 7 bases, with 6 bases between. This CDR3 has 10 residues. CDR1 and CDR2 (germline): LNHDA, SQIVND (reference sequence).

The chain joins TRBV6-5 to TRBJ2-7; possible D gene TRBD1, 5 bases. The CDR3 runs to 13 residues. Germline CDR1 is MNHEY and CDR2 is SVGAGI. Between the trimmed V and J ends, which lost 8 bases and 3 bases, there was a span of 14 bases. The CDR3 DNA sequence: TGTGCCAGCGTAAAGGGGAACGGCTACGAGCAGTACTTC. Amino acids: CASVKGNGYEQYF.